The 27 T cell receptor beta chains reported below all come from one sample, sequenced in a study of T cell responses to AZD1222 COVID-19 vaccine. Sequencing was performed with immunoSEQ multiplex PCR; in TCRdb, only in-frame clones are kept and a portion is missing. The data contain about 120,000 clones, 87% of them singletons. The sample here was peripheral blood, taken on day 0 of AZD1222 vaccination. The receptors shown here come from an adult in good health.

This rearrangement joins TRBV2 to TRBJ2-7; a weak D match, TRBD2 (6 bases). CDR1 is SNHLY and CDR2 is FYNNEI in the germline V gene. The CDR3 loop spans 13 amino acids. V lost 11 bases and J lost 7, with 21 bases in between. The CDR3 reads CAGGITRTGEQYF. CDR3 bases: TGTGCCGGAGGGATCACGCGGACCGGAGAGCAGTACTTC.

This rearrangement joins TRBV5-6 to TRBJ1-1; D may be TRBD1 (6 bases). CDR1 SGHDT and CDR2 YYEEEE come from the germline V gene. V shed 2 bases and J shed 4 bases, with 15 bases lying between them. CDR3 size: 15 residues. DNA for the CDR3: TGTGCCAGCAGCTTTTTCTGGGGGGCAGGCACTGAAGCTTTCTTT. Residues: CASSFFWGAGTEAFF.

This clone has only a few counts. The chain has TRBV4-2 and TRBJ2-7; 11 bases line up with TRBD2. The CDR3 totals 16 residues. The germline V gene has CDR1 LGHNA and CDR2 YNFKEQ. With V trimmed by 4 bases and J by 0 bases, 5 bases remained unmatched. CDR3 sequence reads: CASSPDGTSGSYEQYF. The DNA of the CDR3 is TGTGCCAGCAGCCCCGACGGGACTAGCGGCTCCTACGAGCAGTACTTC.

The J gene is TRBJ1-5, the V gene TRBV27; D is possibly TRBD1 (5 bases). V lost 5 bases to trimming and J lost 5 bases, with 13 bases between them. The CDR3 is 14 amino acids. CDR1 MNHEY and CDR2 SMNVEV come from the germline V gene (reference sequence). The CDR3 spells CASSVEGWDQPQHF. For the CDR3, the DNA is TGTGCCAGCAGTGTCGAGGGGTGGGATCAGCCCCAGCATTTT.

This clone has just one count. The genes are TRBV5-1 and TRBJ2-1; D is unresolved. This CDR3 is built from 17 residues. The germline V and J ends were trimmed by 0 bases and 10 bases, with 23 bases remaining between them. Germline values: CDR1 SGHRS, CDR2 YFSETQ. The CDR3 is CASSLAPGRGLGQEQFF. The CDR3 nucleotides are TGCGCCAGCAGCTTGGCCCCCGGGCGAGGTCTTGGTCAGGAGCAGTTCTTC.

The chain couples TRBV6-1 to TRBJ2-3, with TRBD1 matching over 10 bases. V shed 1 base, J shed 11 bases, and the junction held 6 bases outside the gene matches. Germline V gives CDR1 MNHNS, CDR2 SASEGT. The CDR3 consists of 14 residues. CDR3 protein: CASSEGDRGYWQYF. DNA of the CDR3: TGTGCCAGCAGTGAAGGGGACAGGGGATATTGGCAGTATTTT.

The chain employs TRBV7-6 and TRBJ2-3; D may match TRBD1 or TRBD2 (5 bases each). V lost 5 bases, J lost 6 bases, and 15 bases lay in between. Germline assignment: CDR1 SGHVS and CDR2 FNYEAQ. The CDR3 loop spans 14 amino acids. The CDR3: CASSTGHRGDTQYF. CDR3 sequence (DNA): TGTGCCAGCAGCACCGGACACCGAGGGGATACGCAGTATTTT.

CDR3 bases: TGCGCCAGCAGCTTGGACAGGGCTAACTATGGCTACACCTTC. Its translation: CASSLDRANYGYTF. This sequence joins TRBV5-1 and TRBJ1-2; D is possibly TRBD1 (6 bases). This CDR3 comprises 14 residues. V was trimmed by 0 bases and J by 0 bases, leaving 6 bases between them. Germline V gene data show CDR1 as SGHRS and CDR2 as YFSETQ.

The J gene is TRBJ1-2, the V gene TRBV25-1; the match to TRBD1 covers 10 bases. CDR1 is MGHDK and CDR2 is SYGVNS in the germline V gene. V was clipped by 5 bases and J by 4 bases; unmatched bases: 4. CDR3 length equals 14 residues. CDR3 loop: CASSSRDRGYGYTF. In DNA, the CDR3 is TGTGCCAGCAGTTCCCGGGACAGGGGCTATGGCTACACCTTC.

This chain connects TRBV11-2 to TRBJ1-2, with D tentatively TRBD1 (5 bases). CDR3 length: 16 amino acids. Germline V gene sequence: CDR1 SGHAT, CDR2 FQNNGV. V lost 1 base to trimming and J lost 6 bases, with 18 bases between them. CDR3 amino acids: CASSLVGLRTLDGYTF. The DNA of the CDR3 is TGTGCCAGCAGCTTAGTGGGACTGAGGACGCTGGATGGCTACACCTTC.

The chain is built from TRBV14 and TRBJ1-1; D unresolved. The CDR3 runs 18 residues. Trimming took 0 bases from V and 3 from J, leaving 20 bases between them. Germline V CDR1 and CDR2: SGHDN, FVKESK. In DNA, the CDR3 is TGTGCCAGCAGCCAAGAAGACCCCCGGTCGGCCACCTACACTGAAGCTTTCTTT. This encodes CASSQEDPRSATYTEAFF.

The chain carries TRBV28 and TRBJ2-1; no firm D call. The V gene lost 10 bases and the J gene lost 0 bases, with 16 bases spanning the gap. Germline V gene lookup returns CDR1 MDHEN and CDR2 SYDVKM. The CDR3 consists of 15 residues. Here the CDR3 reads CATRKGLSSYNEQFF. The CDR3 nucleotides read TGTGCCACCAGGAAGGGCCTCAGCTCCTACAATGAGCAGTTCTTC.

V usage is TRBV7-9 and J usage is TRBJ2-1, with TRBD2 identical over 8 bases. Germline loops: CDR1 SEHNR, CDR2 FQNEAQ (reference sequence). CDR3 length: 17 amino acids. V lost 5 bases and J lost 5; bases outside the gene matches: 14. CDR3: CASSVKGGGGSNNEQFF. CDR3 bases: TGTGCCAGCAGCGTAAAGGGAGGCGGGGGGTCTAACAATGAGCAGTTCTTC. Full variable domain (outside the CDR3, taken from reference TRBV7-9 and TRBJ2-1): DTGVSQNPRHKITKRGQNVTFRCDPISEHNRLYWYRQTLGQGPEFLTYFQNEAQLEKSRLLSDRFSAERPKGSFSTLEIQRTEQGDSAMYLCASSVKGGGGSNNEQFFGPGTRLTVL.

CDR3 protein: CASSLDSSVSTDTQYF. CDR3 coding DNA: TGTGCCAGCAGCTTAGATTCCAGCGTCTCCACAGATACGCAGTATTTT. The gene calls are TRBV11-3 and TRBJ2-3; D is unclear. The CDR3 loop spans 16 amino acids. With 0 bases removed from V and 2 bases from J, the gap between germline ends came to 12 bases. Germline V gives CDR1 SGHNT, CDR2 YENEEA.

The J gene is TRBJ2-1, the V gene TRBV29-1; D might be TRBD1 (7 bases). The CDR3 is 10 amino acids. Trimming left V 7 bases short and J 13 bases short, with 14 bases between. CDR1 and CDR2 (germline): SQVTM, ANQGSEA. The CDR3 DNA reads as TGCAGCGGGGGGGACAGAGAACAGTTCTTC. It specifies CSGGDREQFF.

This chain uses TRBV3-1 (or the pseudogene TRBV3-2) with TRBJ1-2, with 7 bases identical to TRBD1. CDR3 length equals 14 residues. The ends lost 6 bases at V and 0 bases at J; junction bases unmatched: 4. Germline values: CDR1 LGHDT, CDR2 YNNKEL (reference sequence). CDR3 sequence: CASSPGGSNYGYTF. In nucleotides, the CDR3 is TGTGCCAGCAGTCCAGGGGGTTCTAACTATGGCTACACCTTC.

The chain carries TRBV4-3 and TRBJ1-6, with 8 bases identical to TRBD1. Per the germline V gene, CDR1 is LGHNA and CDR2 is YSLEER. V gave up 6 bases and J gave up 8 bases; unmatched junction bases: 9. The CDR3 consists of 15 residues. CDR3 sequence: CASRHTDRGDSPLHF. In DNA, the CDR3 is TGCGCCAGCAGGCATACAGACAGGGGAGATTCACCCCTCCACTTT.

This chain links TRBV6-5 with TRBJ2-7, with D maybe TRBD1 (5 bases). V shed 8 bases and J shed 4 bases, with 18 bases lying between them. This CDR3 spans 14 amino acids. Germline assignment: CDR1 MNHEY and CDR2 SVGAGI. Written as DNA, the CDR3 is TGTGCCAGCCAACCAAGGCAGGGCGGTTACGAGCAGTACTTC. Protein sequence: CASQPRQGGYEQYF.

V gene TRBV15 combines with J gene TRBJ1-5; TRBD1 is a possible D gene (5 bases). Trimming pared 9 bases from V and 4 bases from J, leaving 19 bases between. The CDR3 is 15 amino acids. The V gene's germline CDR1 is LNHNV and CDR2 YYDKDF (reference sequence). CDR3 DNA: TGTGCCACAGAAAAAGGGACGGGGAGGAATCAGCCCCAGCATTTT. Encoded protein: CATEKGTGRNQPQHF.

The chain employs TRBV27 and TRBJ1-2; D perhaps matches TRBD1 (5 bases). The CDR3 runs to 15 residues. Between the trimmed V and J ends, which lost 3 bases and 8 bases, there was a span of 19 bases. The V gene's germline CDR1 is MNHEY and CDR2 SMNVEV (reference sequence). CDR3 in DNA: TGTGCCAGCAGTTTTACCGGGACGGCCATTTTCGGCTACACCTTC. It specifies CASSFTGTAIFGYTF.

The gene calls are TRBV28 and TRBJ2-6; D possibly corresponds to TRBD1 (6 bases). The CDR3 contains 15 residues. Germline V gives CDR1 MDHEN, CDR2 SYDVKM. Trimming stripped 5 bases from V and 2 bases from J, with 10 bases between. The CDR3 DNA reads TGTGCCAGCAGTCTACAGGGAGCTGGGGCCAACGTCCTGACTTTC. Amino acid sequence: CASSLQGAGANVLTF. Drawing the rest from reference TRBV28 and TRBJ2-6, the complete variable domain is DVKVTQSSRYLVKRTGEKVFLECVQDMDHENMFWYRQDPGLGLRLIYFSYDVKMKEKGDIPEGYSVSREKKERFSLILESASTNQTSMYLCASSLQGAGANVLTFGAGSRLTVL.

The V gene is TRBV5-6, the J gene TRBJ2-7; 7 nucleotides match TRBD1. The CDR3 consists of 14 residues. Germline V gene sequence: CDR1 SGHDT, CDR2 YYEEEE. With V trimmed by 4 bases and J by 6 bases, 10 bases remained unmatched. The CDR3 nucleotides read TGTGCCAGCAGCATGGGACAGACCCTCAGCGAGCAGTACTTC. Encoded protein: CASSMGQTLSEQYF.

The gene calls are TRBV11-3 and TRBJ2-2, with D maybe TRBD1 (6 bases). The germline V gene has CDR1 SGHNT and CDR2 YENEEA. V dropped 8 bases and J dropped 1 base, with 11 bases sitting between them. CDR3 length equals 14 residues. CDR3 coding DNA: TGTGCCAGCTCCGGGACACTGAACACCGGGGAGCTGTTTTTT. Its protein product is CASSGTLNTGELFF.

This clone has just a few counts. The rearrangement links TRBV5-1 to TRBJ1-1; no reliable D call. Germline assignment: CDR1 SGHRS and CDR2 YFSETQ. With 0 bases removed from V and 3 bases from J, the gap between germline ends came to 3 bases. The CDR3 consists of 12 residues. CDR3 sequence reads: CASSLGDTEAFF. CDR3 DNA: TGCGCCAGCAGCTTGGGGGACACTGAAGCTTTCTTT.

This chain joins TRBV7-3 and TRBJ1-2, with D tentatively TRBD1 (5 bases). This CDR3 region has 15 residues. The V end was cut by 5 bases, the J end by 7 bases, with 20 bases between. Germline CDR1 SGHTA, CDR2 FQGTGA. In DNA form, the CDR3 reads TGTGCCAGCAGCCCAACCCCCCTCGGGGCTTCTGGCTACACCTTC. Protein product: CASSPTPLGASGYTF.

The V and J genes are TRBV18 and TRBJ2-1; D unresolved. This CDR3 comprises 17 residues. Germline assignment: CDR1 KGHSH and CDR2 LQKENI. The germline V and J ends were trimmed by 2 bases and 0 bases, with 14 bases remaining between them. CDR3 bases: TGTGCCAGCTCACCAGCTGGGAAAGGTCGCTCCTACAATGAGCAGTTCTTC. This gives the protein CASSPAGKGRSYNEQFF.

The chain has TRBV9 and TRBJ2-4; 8 bases map to TRBD1. The CDR3 is 15 residues long. V dropped 4 bases and J dropped 8; count of bases not matched to a gene: 11. CDR1 is SGDLS and CDR2 is YYNGEE in the germline V gene. The CDR3 DNA reads TGTGCCAGCAGCCCTAGGGGCCAGGGGGCTTACATTCAGTACTTC. Its translation: CASSPRGQGAYIQYF. The variable domain in full, completed from reference TRBV9 and TRBJ2-4, reads DSGVTQTPKHLITATGQRVTLRCSPRSGDLSVYWYQQSLDQGLQFLIQYYNGEERAKGNILERFSAQQFPDLHSELNLSSLELGDSALYFCASSPRGQGAYIQYFGAGTRLSVL.